This is a list of T cell receptor beta chains from one sample in a study of T cell responses to AZD1222 COVID-19 vaccine. TCRdb's table, derived via immunoSEQ multiplex PCR, lists solely in-frame clones and lacks some. The sample records fewer than 150,000 clones, roughly 91% being singletons. The sample consisted of peripheral blood, taken 28 days after the second AZD1222 dose. These receptor sequences come from an adult who received the AZD1222 COVID-19 vaccine. CDR3s include the opening cysteine and the closing phenylalanine or tryptophan. A D gene is named only where the DNA matches it firmly. Rows may omit the clone size; those that give it use once, few, many or a size class.

D gene	V gene	clone size	J gene	CDR3 DNA	CDR3 protein
TRBD2	TRBV11-2	.	TRBJ2-1	TGTGCCAGCAGCCCAACACCTAGCGGGAGTGAGTTCTTC	CASSPTPSGSEFF
.	TRBV15	once	TRBJ1-2	TGTGCCACCAGCAGGGGGGGCCCTTATGGCTACACCTTC	CATSRGGPYGYTF
.	TRBV4-3	.	TRBJ1-2	TGCGCCAGCAGCCAAGCCACAGGAAACTATGGCTACACCTTC	CASSQATGNYGYTF
TRBD2	TRBV27	.	TRBJ2-5	TGTGCCAGCAGTCTCCGGGGGGTCCAAGAGACCCAGTACTTC	CASSLRGVQETQYF
TRBD2	TRBV18	.	TRBJ2-3	TGTGCCAGCTCACCACCGGGTAGCGGGGGGGACCACCAACTCACAGATACGCAGTATTTT	CASSPPGSGGDHQLTDTQYF
.	TRBV3-1/TRBV3-2	.	TRBJ2-7	TGTGCCAGCATCCTCCTCGCCCGGGACGGAGGGTACGAGCAGTACTTC	CASILLARDGGYEQYF
TRBD1	TRBV9	once	TRBJ2-2	TGTGCCAGCAGCGGGGACAGGACCCTGGGGGAGCTGTTTTTT	CASSGDRTLGELFF
.	TRBV6-5	.	TRBJ1-1	TGTGCCACTCGGGGGGGTCCGGCCCCGAACACTGAAGCTTTCTTT	CATRGGPAPNTEAFF
.	TRBV11-2	.	TRBJ1-1	TGTGCCAGCAGCTTAGTGGAAACAGGGTTCATGAACACTGAAGCTTTCTTT	CASSLVETGFMNTEAFF
.	TRBV2	.	TRBJ2-6	TGTGCCAGCAGAAAGGAATCTGGGGCCAACGTCCTGACTTTC	CASRKESGANVLTF
.	TRBV9	.	TRBJ2-3	TGTGCCAGCAGCGTAGACGGGACTGTCACAGATACGCAGTATTTT	CASSVDGTVTDTQYF
TRBD1	TRBV30	.	TRBJ1-1	TGTGCCTGGAGTGCGACAGGGAGTGAAGCTTTCTTT	CAWSATGSEAFF
.	TRBV5-8	.	TRBJ2-7	TGTGCCAGCAGCTTGCGGACAGTTTCCTACGAGCAGTACTTC	CASSLRTVSYEQYF
TRBD1	TRBV24-1	.	TRBJ2-5	TGTGCCACCAGTGATTTGCCCTTGACAGGGGATGAAGAGACCCAGTACTTC	CATSDLPLTGDEETQYF
.	TRBV7-2	.	TRBJ2-7	TGTGCCAGCAGCTTAGTTTTGGCTAGCCCTTCCTACGAGCAGTACTTC	CASSLVLASPSYEQYF
.	TRBV3-1/TRBV3-2	.	TRBJ2-4	TGTGCCAGCAGCCTTACCGGTCCCCAAAACATTCAGTACTTC	CASSLTGPQNIQYF
TRBD1	TRBV19	.	TRBJ1-5	TGTGCCAGTAGTATAGTTGACAGGGGCAGCAATCAGCCCCAGCATTTT	CASSIVDRGSNQPQHF
.	TRBV12-3/TRBV12-4	once	TRBJ2-7	TGTGCCAGCAGTACTCAGGGGTACGAGCAGTACTTC	CASSTQGYEQYF
TRBD1	TRBV6-5	.	TRBJ1-3	TGTGCCAGCAGTTACTCCGCTACAGGGGTTGGAAACACCATATATTTT	CASSYSATGVGNTIYF
.	TRBV11-3	.	TRBJ1-2	TGTGCCAGCAGCAAACAGGGTAACTATGGCTACACCTTC	CASSKQGNYGYTF
TRBD1	TRBV5-1	few	TRBJ1-2	TGCGCCAGCAGCCCGCTGGACAGGGGAGGTGGCTACACCTTC	CASSPLDRGGGYTF
.	TRBV28	.	TRBJ2-1	TGTGCCAGCAGGGGGGACAATGAGCAGTTCTTC	CASRGDNEQFF
TRBD2	TRBV4-3	once	TRBJ2-1	TGCGCCAGCAGCCAAGTCGGTGGCGGGAGCTACAATGAGCAGTTCTTC	CASSQVGGGSYNEQFF
TRBD1	TRBV2	.	TRBJ1-4	TGTGCCAGCAGCCACCGGGACAGACCCGAAAAACTGTTTTTT	CASSHRDRPEKLFF
TRBD1	TRBV11-3	.	TRBJ1-5	TGTGCCAGCAGCTTAGATGGGACAGGGGTTCAGCCCCAGCATTTT	CASSLDGTGVQPQHF
.	TRBV9	once	TRBJ1-4	TGTGCCAGCAGCGTAGCCCTCGGCCTTAATGAAAAACTGTTTTTT	CASSVALGLNEKLFF
.	TRBV11-1	.	TRBJ2-3	TGTGCCAGCAGCTTGGATCAGATCGCCTATTTT	CASSLDQIAYF
TRBD1	TRBV28	few	TRBJ1-5	TGTGCCAGCAGTTTTCCCGGACAGGAGAATCAGCCCCAGCATTTT	CASSFPGQENQPQHF
.	TRBV5-1	.	TRBJ1-6	TGCGCCAGCAGCTTGGACAGGACCAATTCACCCCTCCACTTT	CASSLDRTNSPLHF
.	TRBV4-2	.	TRBJ2-1	TGTGCCAGCAGCCCACTAAAAGGGGCCGAGCAGTTCTTC	CASSPLKGAEQFF
.	TRBV12-3/TRBV12-4	few	TRBJ2-5	TGTGCCAGCAGTTTCGGGGAGACCCAGTACTTC	CASSFGETQYF
TRBD2	TRBV5-1	.	TRBJ2-3	TGCGCCAGCAGCTTGTACAGCGGGAGGGCCCCAGATACGCAGTATTTT	CASSLYSGRAPDTQYF
TRBD1	TRBV6-5	.	TRBJ1-1	TGTGCCAGCAGTAAGTGGGACAGGCGTTCGGCTGAAGCTTTCTTT	CASSKWDRRSAEAFF
TRBD2	TRBV5-4	.	TRBJ2-2	TGTGCCAGCAGTTCCAGGGAGGGGCCTTCGAACACCGGGGAGCTGTTTTTT	CASSSREGPSNTGELFF
.	TRBV10-3	.	TRBJ2-1	TGTGCCATCAGGGTCTCAGACAATGAGCAGTTCTTC	CAIRVSDNEQFF
.	TRBV10-1	.	TRBJ1-1	TGCGCCAGCAGTGAGTCAGGACGGCCTTTGAGGAACACTGAAGCTTTCTTT	CASSESGRPLRNTEAFF
TRBD1	TRBV5-5	once	TRBJ1-2	TGTGCCAGCAGCTTCTCCATCCCAGGGGGCGATGGCTACACCTTC	CASSFSIPGGDGYTF
TRBD2	TRBV5-1	few	TRBJ2-3	TGCGCCAGCAGCTTGGGGACTAGCGGGGCTCAGGTTACGCAGTATTTT	CASSLGTSGAQVTQYF
.	TRBV7-9	.	TRBJ1-1	TGTGCCAGCAGCCCCTCCCCAGGGACTGAAGCTTTCTTT	CASSPSPGTEAFF
.	TRBV29-1	.	TRBJ2-5	TGCAGCGTTGGTCAGAGGGGGGGCCAAGAGACCCAGTACTTC	CSVGQRGGQETQYF
.	TRBV7-9	.	TRBJ2-1	TGTGCCAGCAGCTTAGGGACTGGCTCCTACAATGAGCAGTTCTTC	CASSLGTGSYNEQFF
.	TRBV4-2	.	TRBJ1-2	TGTGCCAGCAGCCAAGATTTGACCTCCGGGGACTATGGCTACACCTTC	CASSQDLTSGDYGYTF
.	TRBV21-1	.	TRBJ2-7	TGTGCCAGCAGCAAACTTGGTTCCTACGAGCAGTACTTC	CASSKLGSYEQYF
.	TRBV11-3	.	TRBJ2-7	TGTGCCAGCAGAAATGAGCAGTACTTC	CASRNEQYF
TRBD2	TRBV10-1	.	TRBJ2-2	TGCGCCAGCAGGGCGAGCGGGATAAACACCGGGGAGCTGTTTTTT	CASRASGINTGELFF
.	TRBV4-1	.	TRBJ1-5	TGCGCCAGCAGCCAAGATTGGGGCGGTGGATATCAGCCCCAGCATTTT	CASSQDWGGGYQPQHF
.	TRBV5-5	.	TRBJ1-1	TGTGCCAGCAGCCTGACCTTGGGGATGAACACTGAAGCTTTCTTT	CASSLTLGMNTEAFF
.	TRBV7-9	.	TRBJ2-7	TGTGCCAGCAGCCCCCGACCCGGCAGGTACGAGCAGTACTTC	CASSPRPGRYEQYF
.	TRBV4-1	.	TRBJ1-2	TGCGCCAGCAGCCAAGCTCCGTCTTATGGCTACACCTTC	CASSQAPSYGYTF
.	TRBV29-1	.	TRBJ2-7	TGCAGCGTTGGACGGAGCTCCTACGAGCAGTACTTC	CSVGRSSYEQYF
.	TRBV19	.	TRBJ1-2	TGTGCCAGTAGTAGGGGCAGGGCAGAAGACTATGGCTACACCTTC	CASSRGRAEDYGYTF
.	TRBV7-9	once	TRBJ1-5	TGTGCCAGCAGCTTAGGGTTACAGACCATTAGCAATCAGCCCCAGCATTTT	CASSLGLQTISNQPQHF
.	TRBV6-5	.	TRBJ1-3	TGTGCCAGCGGGTACTCTGGAAACACCATATATTTT	CASGYSGNTIYF